The next 24 T cell receptor beta chains were all read from a single sample in a study of OX40 agonist ivuxolimab in advanced cancers. Using immunoSEQ multiplex PCR, the repertoire was profiled, and TCRdb retains in-frame clones only, with some absent. There are 85,000 to 120,000 clones in the sample; roughly nine tenths occur only once, and around 0.5% lies in the top ten. Here the sequenced sample was CD4+ or CD8+ T cells sorted from blood, taken in a trial of the OX40 agonist ivuxolimab. These receptors all come from an adult with an advanced solid tumor such as melanoma, head and neck, liver or kidney cancer.

V usage is TRBV5-6 and J usage is TRBJ2-3; D uncertain. The CDR3 totals 13 residues. CDR1 and CDR2 (germline): SGHDT, YYEEEE. V was shortened by 0 bases and J by 4 bases, with 6 bases between the two germline ends. CDR3 nucleotide sequence: TGTGCCAGCAGCTTGGGGGCAGCAGATACGCAGTATTTT. Residues: CASSLGAADTQYF.

The V call is TRBV28, the J call TRBJ1-2, with 7 bases lining up with TRBD1. The CDR3 covers 15 residues. Germline lookup yields CDR1 MDHEN and CDR2 SYDVKM. Trimming removed 7 bases from V and 4 bases from J; junction bases left unmatched: 12. Here the CDR3 reads CASTYAGGGGYGYTF. The CDR3 nucleotides are TGTGCCAGCACCTACGCCGGAGGGGGCGGCTATGGCTACACCTTC.

The CDR3 bases are TGTGCCAGCAACAGGGACGCCTCGAATGAGCAGTTCTTC. As protein: CASNRDASNEQFF. The chain links TRBV7-9 to TRBJ2-1; TRBD1 is a possible D gene (6 bases). Germline V gene lookup returns CDR1 SEHNR and CDR2 FQNEAQ (reference sequence). This CDR3 comprises 13 residues. The V and J ends lost 7 bases and 7 bases respectively, with 14 bases between them. The entire variable domain, with the rest obtained from reference TRBV7-9 and TRBJ2-1, is as follows: DTGVSQNPRHKITKRGQNVTFRCDPISEHNRLYWYRQTLGQGPEFLTYFQNEAQLEKSRLLSDRFSAERPKGSFSTLEIQRTEQGDSAMYLCASNRDASNEQFFGPGTRLTVL.

The V and J genes are TRBV15 and TRBJ2-5; D remains ambiguous. This CDR3 comprises 14 residues. In germline, CDR1 is LNHNV, CDR2 YYDKDF (reference sequence). Trimming cost V 0 bases and J 5 bases, with 10 bases left between them. Here the CDR3 DNA reads TGTGCCACCAGCAGAGATGTCGGCGCGGAGACCCAGTACTTC. Its translation is CATSRDVGAETQYF.

This clone was picked up one time. The chain joins TRBV9 to TRBJ2-3, with D possibly TRBD2 on 5 matching bases. V shed 3 bases and J shed 1 base, with 12 bases lying between them. The CDR3 consists of 15 residues. Germline loops: CDR1 SGDLS, CDR2 YYNGEE. The chain's CDR3 is CASSADFSRTDTQYF. In nucleotides, the CDR3 is TGTGCCAGCAGCGCGGACTTCAGCCGCACAGATACGCAGTATTTT.

Note on this clone: The sample has other DNA sequences that encode this CDR3 too. CDR3 residues: CAWSAGYEQYF. CDR3 DNA sequence: TGTGCCTGGAGTGCAGGGTACGAGCAGTACTTC. V and J are TRBV30 and TRBJ2-7, with D maybe TRBD1 (5 bases). Between the trimmed V and J ends, which lost 1 base and 4 bases, there was a span of 5 bases. Germline V gene data show CDR1 as GTSNPN and CDR2 as SVGIG (reference sequence). The length of the CDR3 is 11 residues.

The rearrangement joins TRBV7-9 to TRBJ1-5; D is ambiguous. Germline assignment: CDR1 SEHNR and CDR2 FQNEAQ (reference sequence). V lost 1 base and J lost 4, with 11 bases in between. This CDR3 region has 15 residues. CDR3 sequence (DNA): TGTGCCAGCAGCTTAGGCGGTACCCTTAATCAGCCCCAGCATTTT. It is translated as CASSLGGTLNQPQHF.

CDR3 coding DNA: TGTGCCAGCAGGGCAGGGACGGTGAATGAAAAACTGTTTTTT. The encoded protein is CASRAGTVNEKLFF. The V and J genes are TRBV7-2 and TRBJ1-4, with D perhaps matching TRBD1 (5 bases). The CDR3 totals 14 residues. Germline V gene sequence: CDR1 SGHTA, CDR2 FQGNSA. V lost 6 bases and J lost 5, with 13 bases in between.

V and J are TRBV7-2 and TRBJ1-6, with D tentatively TRBD1 (5 bases). Germline-derived CDR1 and CDR2 are SGHTA and FQGNSA. The length of the CDR3 is 15 residues. V was pared by 1 base and J by 10 bases, with 14 bases between. The CDR3 sequence: CASSLEPGMRSPLHF. As DNA, the CDR3 is TGTGCCAGCAGCTTAGAGCCAGGGATGCGATCACCCCTCCACTTT.

The chain uses TRBV9 and TRBJ2-6; D gene uncertain. V was cut by 3 bases and J by 0 bases, with 7 bases left in between. Per the germline V gene, CDR1 is SGDLS and CDR2 is YYNGEE. This CDR3 is built from 15 residues. CDR3 in DNA: TGTGCCAGCAGCGGACCGTTCTCTGGGGCCAACGTCCTGACTTTC. Translation gives CASSGPFSGANVLTF.

The chain recombines TRBV9 with TRBJ2-5; 7 nucleotides align to TRBD2. CDR1 and CDR2 (germline): SGDLS, YYNGEE. J was trimmed by 5 bases and V by 2 bases; bases with no gene match: 15. The CDR3 has 17 amino acids. CDR3 protein: CASSVASGHWIPETQYF. The CDR3 nucleotides read TGTGCCAGCAGCGTGGCTAGCGGCCACTGGATTCCGGAGACCCAGTACTTC.

J is TRBJ2-1 and V is TRBV11-2; D could derive from TRBD1 or TRBD2 (7 bases each). The CDR3 is made up of 15 amino acids. Trimming pared 5 bases from V and 2 bases from J, leaving 13 bases between. Germline V lookup: CDR1 SGHAT, CDR2 FQNNGV. In DNA form, the CDR3 reads TGTGCCAGCAGCGCGAGCGGGACAGCCTACAATGAGCAGTTCTTC. This sequence encodes CASSASGTAYNEQFF. Using reference TRBV11-2 and TRBJ2-1 for the parts outside the CDR3, the full variable domain is EAGVAQSPRYKIIEKRQSVAFWCNPISGHATLYWYQQILGQGPKLLIQFQNNGVVDDSQLPKDRFSAERLKGVDSTLKIQPAKLEDSAVYLCASSASGTAYNEQFFGPGTRLTVL.

The chain links TRBV28 to TRBJ1-2; D not certain. The V end was cut by 7 bases, the J end by 3 bases, with 18 bases between. Germline lookup yields CDR1 MDHEN and CDR2 SYDVKM. This CDR3 comprises 15 residues. CDR3 sequence (DNA): TGTGCCAGCAATCTACCGGCCCGTACTGACTATGGCTACACCTTC. Its translation is CASNLPARTDYGYTF.

The chain employs TRBV15 and TRBJ2-5; D might be TRBD2 (6 bases). The V and J ends lost 5 bases and 3 bases respectively, with 16 bases between them. The CDR3 totals 15 residues. Per germline, CDR1 LNHNV and CDR2 YYDKDF (reference sequence). CDR3 sequence reads: CATSVGRGRKETQYF. CDR3 nucleotides: TGTGCCACCAGCGTCGGGAGAGGGCGGAAAGAGACCCAGTACTTC. The variable domain in full, completed from reference TRBV15 and TRBJ2-5, reads DAMVIQNPRYQVTQFGKPVTLSCSQTLNHNVMYWYQQKSSQAPKLLFHYYDKDFNNEADTPDNFQSRRPNTSFCFLDIRSPGLGDTAMYLCATSVGRGRKETQYFGPGTRLLVL.

The V call is TRBV7-2, the J call TRBJ2-2; D perhaps matches TRBD2 (5 bases). V was pared by 7 bases and J by 3 bases, with 15 bases between. The CDR3 consists of 15 residues. Germline CDR1 and CDR2: SGHTA and FQGNSA. The CDR3 protein is CASTPHPGDTGELFF. CDR3 in DNA: TGTGCCAGCACCCCTCATCCCGGGGACACCGGGGAGCTGTTTTTT.

The genes are TRBV27 and TRBJ1-2; no clear D gene. V was cut by 2 bases and J by 5 bases, with 9 bases left in between. This CDR3 has 13 residues. Germline CDR1 MNHEY, CDR2 SMNVEV (reference sequence). CDR3 coding DNA: TGTGCCAGCAGTTTAAGTGGTCTTTATGGCTACACCTTC. Translation: CASSLSGLYGYTF.

The chain has TRBV5-1 and TRBJ2-3, with 10 bases fitting TRBD2. Losses at the gene ends were 0 bases for V and 1 base for J; bases not matched to a gene: 5. Germline CDR1 is SGHRS and CDR2 is YFSETQ. This CDR3 contains 17 residues. CDR3 amino acids: CASSLDPSGGGTDTQYF. The CDR3 DNA sequence: TGCGCCAGCAGCTTGGATCCTAGCGGGGGTGGCACAGATACGCAGTATTTT.

The chain is built from TRBV9 and TRBJ2-3; D unclear. Germline assignment: CDR1 SGDLS and CDR2 YYNGEE. V lost 2 bases to trimming and J lost 1 base, with 11 bases between them. The CDR3 spans 15 residues. The CDR3 sequence: CASSVLASGTDTQYF. CDR3 coding DNA: TGTGCCAGCAGCGTTCTCGCAAGCGGCACAGATACGCAGTATTTT.

As regards this clone: At the DNA level, this CDR3 is encoded by other sequences in the same sample as well. In DNA form, the CDR3 reads TGTGCCTGGAGTGTATCTGGAAACACCATATATTTT. Residues: CAWSVSGNTIYF. The J gene is TRBJ1-3, the V gene TRBV30; no clear D gene. Trimming stripped 0 bases from V and 1 base from J, with 1 base between. Germline V lookup: CDR1 GTSNPN, CDR2 SVGIG (reference sequence). The CDR3 sequence is 12 residues long.

V usage is TRBV5-5 and J usage is TRBJ2-1, with unresolved D. Germline CDR1 is SGHKS and CDR2 is YYEKEE (reference sequence). Trimming pared 4 bases from V and 4 bases from J, leaving 12 bases between. This CDR3 has 14 amino acids. The CDR3 DNA is TGTGCCAGCAGCCCCCCCCCGGAGTACAATGAGCAGTTCTTC. Translating it yields CASSPPPEYNEQFF.

V gene TRBV6-1 combines with J gene TRBJ2-1; D is ambiguous. CDR3 length: 12 residues. In germline, CDR1 is MNHNS, CDR2 SASEGT. Trimming removed 2 bases at V and 7 bases at J, with 6 bases between. In nucleotides, the CDR3 is TGTGCCAGCAGTGAATCCGGGAATGAGCAGTTCTTC. Its translation: CASSESGNEQFF.

This clone has just one count. The rearrangement uses TRBV7-2 and TRBJ2-5, with 9 bases aligning to TRBD2. This CDR3 contains 16 residues. Germline V gives CDR1 SGHTA, CDR2 FQGNSA. Losses at the gene ends were 1 base for V and 5 bases for J; bases not matched to a gene: 8. The CDR3 region is CASSLGGAGGRETQYF. CDR3 DNA sequence: TGTGCCAGCAGCTTAGGTGGGGCGGGGGGGCGCGAGACCCAGTACTTC.

The chain uses TRBV28 and TRBJ1-1; 9 bases agree with TRBD1. The V and J ends lost 4 bases and 7 bases, in that order; junction bases with no gene match: 10. Germline CDR1 reads MDHEN; CDR2 reads SYDVKM. The CDR3 is 15 residues long. CDR3 amino acids: CASSSRDRGGGEAFF. Here the CDR3 DNA reads TGTGCCAGCAGTTCTCGCGACAGGGGGGGTGGTGAAGCTTTCTTT.

To note about this clone: One end of the junction fails to match germline, which may point to a read error. The chain is built from TRBV5-6 and TRBJ2-7; 7 bases match TRBD1. Germline values: CDR1 SGHDT, CDR2 YYEEEE. This CDR3 spans 11 amino acids. The CDR3 protein is CASSLGTGAHF. The CDR3 bases are TGTGCCAGCAGCTTGGGGACAGGTGCCCACTTC. The whole variable domain, filled in from reference TRBV5-6 and TRBJ2-7, reads DAGVTQSPTHLIKTRGQQVTLRCSPKSGHDTVSWYQQALGQGPQFIFQYYEEEERQRGNFPDRFSGHQFPNYSSELNVNALLLGDSALYLCASSLGTGAHFGPGTRLTVT.